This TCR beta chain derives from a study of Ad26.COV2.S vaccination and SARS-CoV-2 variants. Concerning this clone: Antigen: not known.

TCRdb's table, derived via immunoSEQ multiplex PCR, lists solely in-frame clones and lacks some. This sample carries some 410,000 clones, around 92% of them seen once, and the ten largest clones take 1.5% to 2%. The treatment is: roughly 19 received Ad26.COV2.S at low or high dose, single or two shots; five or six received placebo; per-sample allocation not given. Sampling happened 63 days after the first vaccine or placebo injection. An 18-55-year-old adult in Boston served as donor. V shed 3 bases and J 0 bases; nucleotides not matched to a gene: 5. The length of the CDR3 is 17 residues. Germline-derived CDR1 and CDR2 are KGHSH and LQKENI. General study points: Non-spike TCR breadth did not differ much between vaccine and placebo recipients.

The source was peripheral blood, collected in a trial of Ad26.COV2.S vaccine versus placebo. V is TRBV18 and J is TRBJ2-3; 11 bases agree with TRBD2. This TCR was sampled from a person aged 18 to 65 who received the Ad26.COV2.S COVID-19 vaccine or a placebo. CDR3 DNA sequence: TGTGCCAGCTCACCCTTGCCTAGCGGGGGGAGCACAGATACGCAGTATTTT. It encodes CASSPLPSGGSTDTQYF.